The clone carrying this T cell receptor beta chain was detected only a few times. Antigen unknown. This specimen belongs to a study of cytotoxic CD8 clonotypes in ibrutinib-treated CLL. Study summary: It was after a median 12 months of treatment, range 6 to 36, that response samples were taken.

Findings and limits, study-wide: Sampling time points were not equivalent between sustained-remission and progressing patients.

The planned depth of sequencing spanned 1 in 200,000 to 1 in 1 million T cells. Only in-frame clones appear in the TCRdb table, and some are missing; sequencing was by immunoSEQ multiplex PCR. The sample carries over 130,000 clones, 80% recorded once. V shed 2 bases and J shed 5 bases, with 10 bases lying between them. Per the germline V gene, CDR1 is SGHRS and CDR2 is YFSETQ. CDR3 length equals 14 residues. The TCR comes from a human donor with chronic lymphocytic leukemia. Sample: PBMCs, taken after 36 months of ibrutinib treatment. V is TRBV5-1 and J is TRBJ2-2; D might be TRBD2 (5 bases). CDR3 sequence (DNA): TGCGCCAGCAGCTTCTCGTCGGGGACCGGGGAGCTGTTTTTT. This translates into CASSFSSGTGELFF.